This T cell receptor (beta chain) stems from a study of CD8 T cells in Susac syndrome. A quantity of 0.5 to 1 ug RNA underwent reverse transcription using random hexamers. TCRdb passed the immunoSEQ multiplex PCR reads through MiXCR, listing each CDR3 protein once. The sample contains about 83,000 distinct CDR3 sequences, 96% of which appear only once. From germline, CDR1 is SGHNT and CDR2 YYREEE (reference sequence). The CDR3 is 18 residues long. Losses at the gene ends were 4 bases for V and 4 bases for J; bases not matched to a gene: 17. Study-wide points: The total CD8+ repertoires contained roughly 17 Susac-specific public clones, and the CD8+ TEMRA repertoires contained about 5.

Concerning this clonotype itself: Its target is not known.

This rearrangement joins TRBV5-4 to TRBJ2-1; 7 positions match TRBD2. The sequence derives from a human donor with Susac syndrome. The specimen was CD8+ T cells from PBMCs. The CDR3 loop reads CASSEIGTTKPGYNEQFF. CDR3 sequence (DNA): TGTGCCAGCAGCGAAATAGGGACTACCAAGCCGGGGTACAATGAGCAGTTCTTC. The whole variable domain, remainder taken from reference TRBV5-4 and TRBJ2-1, is ETGVTQSPTHLIKTRGQQVTLRCSSQSGHNTVSWYQQALGQGPQFIFQYYREEENGRGNFPPRFSGLQFPNYSSELNVNALELDDSALYLCASSEIGTTKPGYNEQFFGPGTRLTVL.